Each of the 24 T cell receptor beta chains below was sequenced from the same sample in a study of T-cell memory formation after mild COVID-19. Using its own MiXCR run on the 5' RACE reads, TCRdb lists one record per CDR3 protein. The data show over 500,000 distinct CDR3 sequences, approximately 15% seen once. The material sequenced was PBMCs or a T cell subset sorted from them (not recorded which). The receptors derive from an adult woman who had mild COVID-19 (a few samples of this study predate the infection). Cell type and time point are not known.

This clonotype has only a few counts. The chain is built from TRBV15 and TRBJ2-3; perhaps TRBD1 as D (5 bases). The V and J ends lost 8 bases and 1 base respectively, with 10 bases between them. CDR1 is LNHNV, CDR2 YYDKDF, per germline (reference sequence). The CDR3 spans 13 residues. The CDR3 loop is CATGADGTDTQYF. DNA of the CDR3: TGTGCCACCGGGGCAGATGGCACAGATACGCAGTATTTT. The variable domain in full, completed from reference TRBV15 and TRBJ2-3, reads DAMVIQNPRYQVTQFGKPVTLSCSQTLNHNVMYWYQQKSSQAPKLLFHYYDKDFNNEADTPDNFQSRRPNTSFCFLDIRSPGLGDTAMYLCATGADGTDTQYFGPGTRLTVL.

The chain uses TRBV20-1 and TRBJ1-1; D not resolved. Germline V gene data show CDR1 as DFQATT and CDR2 as SNEGSKA (reference sequence). Trimming stripped 5 bases from V and 1 base from J, with 11 bases between. The CDR3 is 13 amino acids. CDR3 coding DNA: TGCAGTGCTGCCGGGCCTTCGAACACTGAAGCTTTCTTT. The encoded protein is CSAAGPSNTEAFF.

V usage is TRBV20-1 and J usage is TRBJ1-1; 7 positions agree with TRBD1. Losses at the gene ends were 6 bases for V and 0 bases for J; bases not matched to a gene: 4. The CDR3 is made up of 13 amino acids. Germline V gene lookup returns CDR1 DFQATT and CDR2 SNEGSKA (reference sequence). The CDR3 protein is CSADRALNTEAFF. The DNA of the CDR3 is TGCAGTGCAGACAGGGCGCTGAACACTGAAGCTTTCTTT.

This sequence joins TRBV5-1 and TRBJ2-1; 7 bases are shared with TRBD1. CDR3 length equals 17 residues. Germline CDR1 and CDR2: SGHRS and YFSETQ. V was clipped by 3 bases and J by 4 bases; unmatched bases: 13. The CDR3 sequence is CASSYPSRDSKYNEQFF. The CDR3 coding sequence is TGCGCCAGCAGCTACCCCTCCCGGGACAGCAAATACAATGAGCAGTTCTTC.

The chain is built from TRBV18 and TRBJ2-3; D uncertain. The germline CDR1 and CDR2 sequences are KGHSH and LQKENI. V gave up 1 base and J gave up 3 bases, with 14 bases separating them. The CDR3 contains 16 residues. CDR3 protein: CASSPRLGELTDTQYF. CDR3 coding DNA: TGTGCCAGCTCACCACGATTAGGAGAGCTTACAGATACGCAGTATTTT.

This clonotype showed up just a few times. The gene calls are TRBV28 and TRBJ2-7; weak D call: TRBD2 (6 bases). The CDR3 sequence is 14 residues long. CDR1 and CDR2 from the germline V gene are MDHEN and SYDVKM. V was cut by 5 bases and J by 4 bases, with 15 bases left in between. CDR3 sequence: CASSPVKGGYEQYF. CDR3 DNA sequence: TGTGCCAGCAGTCCGGTTAAGGGAGGATACGAGCAGTACTTC.

J is TRBJ2-1 and V is TRBV9; possibly TRBD1 or TRBD2 for D (5 bases each). V was cut by 3 bases and J by 8 bases, with 12 bases left in between. The CDR3 covers 13 residues. Germline CDR1 reads SGDLS; CDR2 reads YYNGEE. This CDR3 reads CASSAGTRDEQFF. The CDR3 DNA follows: TGTGCCAGCAGCGCCGGGACGCGCGATGAGCAGTTCTTC.

The table lists this clonotype with a few counts. The chain links TRBV7-6 to TRBJ2-2; D is possibly TRBD1 or TRBD2 (6 bases each). The V gene lost 2 bases and the J gene lost 0 bases, with 16 bases spanning the gap. CDR3 length: 18 amino acids. Germline assignment: CDR1 SGHVS and CDR2 FNYEAQ. The CDR3 nucleotides read TGTGCCAGCAGCTTAAGGGGGAGGACTCCACCGAACACCGGGGAGCTGTTTTTT. Its protein product is CASSLRGRTPPNTGELFF.

This clonotype turned up a few times. V and J are TRBV6-5 and TRBJ1-1; the D gene is possibly TRBD1 (5 bases). CDR3 length: 14 residues. Germline values: CDR1 MNHEY, CDR2 SVGAGI. V was clipped by 0 bases and J by 5 bases, with 10 bases between them. CDR3 residues: CASSYSGGVTEAFF. CDR3 sequence (DNA): TGTGCCAGCAGTTACTCGGGGGGTGTGACTGAAGCTTTCTTT.

This clonotype was detected a few times. The chain carries TRBV7-8 and TRBJ1-1; D is undetermined. The CDR3 extends over 13 amino acids. Looked up from germline, CDR1 is SGHVS and CDR2 is FQNEAQ. V lost 4 bases and J 5 bases, leaving 11 bases between the germline ends. DNA of the CDR3: TGTGCCAGCAGCTATAGGATAGGGACTGAAGCTTTCTTT. This translates into CASSYRIGTEAFF.

In its sample, this clonotype was seen a few times. The chain uses TRBV7-2 and TRBJ2-5; the match to TRBD2 covers 9 bases. Germline V gives CDR1 SGHTA, CDR2 FQGNSA. The CDR3 covers 16 residues. V shed 1 base and J 1 base; nucleotides not matched to a gene: 4. DNA for the CDR3: TGTGCCAGCAGCTTAGTCGGGACTAGCAGCCAAGAGACCCAGTACTTC. It translates to CASSLVGTSSQETQYF.

This clonotype was seen many times. CDR3 in amino acids: CASSLLGRYEQYF. The CDR3 DNA reads as TGTGCCAGCAGTTTGCTGGGGAGATACGAGCAGTACTTC. The chain combines TRBV12-3 or TRBV12-4 with TRBJ2-7; tentative D call: TRBD2 (5 bases). The V and J ends lost 3 bases and 4 bases respectively, with 10 bases between them. The CDR3 contains 13 residues.

The chain links TRBV18 to TRBJ1-2; TRBD1 might be the D (6 bases). CDR1 KGHSH and CDR2 LQKENI come from the germline V gene. With 3 bases removed from V and 1 base from J, the gap between germline ends came to 12 bases. The CDR3 is 15 residues long. CDR3 nucleotide sequence: TGTGCCAGCTCACCGACGCGGACAGATAACTATGGCTACACCTTC. Amino acids: CASSPTRTDNYGYTF.

This sequence joins TRBV5-6 and TRBJ2-7; no firm D call. Germline loops: CDR1 SGHDT, CDR2 YYEEEE. CDR3 length: 14 amino acids. V gave up 0 bases and J gave up 2 bases, with 9 bases separating them. CDR3 amino acids: CASSLVAAPYEQYF. The CDR3 nucleotides read TGTGCCAGCAGCTTGGTGGCAGCCCCCTACGAGCAGTACTTC. The whole variable domain, remainder taken from reference TRBV5-6 and TRBJ2-7, is DAGVTQSPTHLIKTRGQQVTLRCSPKSGHDTVSWYQQALGQGPQFIFQYYEEEERQRGNFPDRFSGHQFPNYSSELNVNALLLGDSALYLCASSLVAAPYEQYFGPGTRLTVT.

V usage is TRBV4-3 and J usage is TRBJ2-5, with 8 bases identical to TRBD1. CDR1 LGHNA and CDR2 YSLEER come from the germline V gene. The CDR3 extends over 14 amino acids. The ends lost 6 bases at V and 4 bases at J; junction bases unmatched: 7. The CDR3 spells CASSWTGIGETQYF. The CDR3 region has the DNA TGCGCCAGCAGTTGGACAGGGATAGGAGAGACCCAGTACTTC.

The chain uses TRBV7-2 and TRBJ2-7, with TRBD1 matching over 8 bases. With V trimmed by 4 bases and J by 2 bases, 10 bases remained unmatched. Germline CDR1 SGHTA, CDR2 FQGNSA. The CDR3 runs 16 residues. CDR3 sequence reads: CASSSGTGLLTYEQYF. Here the CDR3 DNA reads TGTGCCAGCAGCTCCGGGACAGGCCTGTTGACCTACGAGCAGTACTTC.

This clonotype was counted a few times. J is TRBJ2-7 and V is TRBV7-3, with a tentative D call TRBD2 (5 bases). Germline values: CDR1 SGHTA, CDR2 FQGTGA. The CDR3 has 13 amino acids. The V end was cut by 2 bases, the J end by 3 bases, with 8 bases between. The CDR3 here is CASSLQEGYEQYF. The DNA for the CDR3 is TGTGCCAGCAGCTTACAAGAGGGCTACGAGCAGTACTTC.

This sequence joins TRBV20-1 and TRBJ2-1, with D possibly matching TRBD2 (6 bases). Trimming took off 0 bases at V and 3 bases at J, with 6 bases between the two ends. Per the germline V gene, CDR1 is DFQATT and CDR2 is SNEGSKA (reference sequence). There are 13 residues in the CDR3. The CDR3 loop reads CSARDGGYNEQFF. DNA for the CDR3: TGCAGTGCTAGAGACGGGGGCTACAATGAGCAGTTCTTC.

This clonotype was observed a few times. This chain joins TRBV12-3 or TRBV12-4 and TRBJ1-5, with D possibly being TRBD1 (5 bases). Trimming stripped 6 bases from V and 2 bases from J, with 8 bases between. This CDR3 spans 13 amino acids. The CDR3 DNA is TGTGCCAGCAGATGGGGGGGCAATCAGCCCCAGCATTTT. Amino acid sequence: CASRWGGNQPQHF.

This clonotype was recorded a few times. This chain joins TRBV4-2 and TRBJ1-1; 8 nucleotides agree with TRBD1. With V trimmed by 4 bases and J by 3 bases, 4 bases remained unmatched. The CDR3 consists of 14 residues. Per germline, CDR1 LGHNA and CDR2 YNFKEQ. CDR3 protein: CASSPPGQDTEAFF. Written as DNA, the CDR3 is TGTGCCAGCAGCCCACCGGGACAGGACACTGAAGCTTTCTTT.

This clonotype has a handful of counts. One end of the junction varies from germline; a read error may be responsible. V is TRBV7-7 and J is TRBJ2-1; 9 nucleotides line up with TRBD2. The CDR3 has 17 residues. Germline CDR1 and CDR2: SSHAT and FNYEAQ (reference sequence). Here the CDR3 reads CASSLAVAGVAYNEQFF. The CDR3 nucleotides read TGTGCTAGCAGCTTAGCAGTAGCGGGAGTTGCCTACAATGAGCAGTTCTTC.

This clonotype was counted only a few times. V gene TRBV30 combines with J gene TRBJ2-7; 9 nucleotides align to TRBD1. This CDR3 has 14 amino acids. CDR1 is GTSNPN and CDR2 is SVGIG in the germline V gene (reference sequence). With V trimmed by 3 bases and J by 0 bases, 3 bases remained unmatched. CDR3: CAWSIQGASYEQYF. The DNA of the CDR3 is TGTGCCTGGAGCATACAGGGGGCCTCCTACGAGCAGTACTTC.

The chain couples TRBV4-1 to TRBJ2-5; unclear D gene. CDR3 size: 13 residues. V was pared by 1 base and J by 7 bases, with 10 bases between. From germline, CDR1 is MGHRA and CDR2 YSYEKL. The chain's CDR3 is CASSQGTDGTQYF. CDR3 DNA: TGCGCCAGCAGCCAAGGTACCGATGGGACCCAGTACTTC.

The chain is built from TRBV24-1 and TRBJ2-1; D is perhaps TRBD1 (6 bases). Trimming removed 6 bases at V and 6 bases at J, with 17 bases between. The germline gives CDR1 KGHDR, CDR2 SFDVKD. The CDR3 length is 15 residues. The CDR3, as DNA: TGTGCCACCAGTAAACAGGGTCATTTGGTCAATGAGCAGTTCTTC. Translating gives CATSKQGHLVNEQFF.